This T cell receptor (beta chain) was obtained from a study of T cell repertoires in cytomegalovirus infection. About the research overall: In public TCR beta signatures, there were indications of both CMV infection and matching HLA type.

General observations from the study: Cumulative public TCR beta family frequency identified carriers of CMV plus the relevant HLA.

CDR3 size: 13 residues. The germline gives CDR1 DFQATT, CDR2 SNEGSKA (reference sequence). At least ten counts were recorded for this clonotype. Antigen: not known. Each CDR3 protein gets one entry after TCRdb re-called the reads with MiXCR. The sample holds around 130,000 distinct CDR3 sequences, roughly 9% seen once. The TCR was taken from a human donor in good health (CMV status not recorded). Some clones in this sample may be carry-over from other donors' samples. V is TRBV20-1 and J is TRBJ2-3; a weak D match, TRBD2 (6 bases). Sequencing was carried out using PBMCs. CDR3 DNA: TGCAGCCCCAGCTCCGGGGGAACAGATACGCAGTATTTT. This gives the protein CSPSSGGTDTQYF.